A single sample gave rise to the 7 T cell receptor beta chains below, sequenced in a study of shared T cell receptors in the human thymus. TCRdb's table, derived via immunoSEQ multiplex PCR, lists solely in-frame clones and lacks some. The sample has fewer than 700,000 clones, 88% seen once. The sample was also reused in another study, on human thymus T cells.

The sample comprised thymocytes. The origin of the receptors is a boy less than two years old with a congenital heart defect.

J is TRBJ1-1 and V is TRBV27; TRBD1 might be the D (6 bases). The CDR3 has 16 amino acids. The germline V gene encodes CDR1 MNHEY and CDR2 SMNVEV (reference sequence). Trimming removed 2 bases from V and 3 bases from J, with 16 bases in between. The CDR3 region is CASSLNGGAPYTEAFF. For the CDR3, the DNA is TGTGCCAGCAGTTTAAATGGGGGGGCCCCTTACACTGAAGCTTTCTTT.

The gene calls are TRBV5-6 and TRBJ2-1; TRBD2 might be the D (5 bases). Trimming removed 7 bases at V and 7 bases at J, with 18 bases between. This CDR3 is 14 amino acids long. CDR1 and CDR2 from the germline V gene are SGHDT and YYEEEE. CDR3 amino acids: CASPRPRDGNEQFF. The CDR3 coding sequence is TGTGCCAGCCCTCGGCCTCGGGATGGGAATGAGCAGTTCTTC.

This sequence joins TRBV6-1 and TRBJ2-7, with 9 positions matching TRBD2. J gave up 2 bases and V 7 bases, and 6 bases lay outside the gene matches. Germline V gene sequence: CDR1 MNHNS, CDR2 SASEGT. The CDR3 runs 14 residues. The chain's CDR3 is CASKREDLPYEQYF. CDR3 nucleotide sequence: TGTGCCAGCAAGCGGGAGGACTTACCCTACGAGCAGTACTTC.

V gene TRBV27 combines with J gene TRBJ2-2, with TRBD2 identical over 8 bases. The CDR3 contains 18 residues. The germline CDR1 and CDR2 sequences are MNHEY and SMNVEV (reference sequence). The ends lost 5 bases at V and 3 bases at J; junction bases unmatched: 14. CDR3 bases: TGTGCCAGCAGTCCTACCCCTTCGGGACTAGAACACACCGGGGAGCTGTTTTTT. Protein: CASSPTPSGLEHTGELFF.

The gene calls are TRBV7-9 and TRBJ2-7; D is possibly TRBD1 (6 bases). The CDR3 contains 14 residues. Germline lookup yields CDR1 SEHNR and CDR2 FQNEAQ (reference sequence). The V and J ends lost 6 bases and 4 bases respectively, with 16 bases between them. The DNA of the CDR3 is TGTGCCAGCAGTGGACAGATCTTCGGTTACGAGCAGTACTTC. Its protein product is CASSGQIFGYEQYF.

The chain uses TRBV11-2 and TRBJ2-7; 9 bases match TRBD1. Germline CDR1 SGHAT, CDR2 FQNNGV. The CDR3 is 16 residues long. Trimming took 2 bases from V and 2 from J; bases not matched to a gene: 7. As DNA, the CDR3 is TGTGCCAGCAGCTTATTCCCGGGACAGGGCACCTACGAGCAGTACTTC. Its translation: CASSLFPGQGTYEQYF. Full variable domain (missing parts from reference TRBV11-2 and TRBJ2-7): EAGVAQSPRYKIIEKRQSVAFWCNPISGHATLYWYQQILGQGPKLLIQFQNNGVVDDSQLPKDRFSAERLKGVDSTLKIQPAKLEDSAVYLCASSLFPGQGTYEQYFGPGTRLTVT.

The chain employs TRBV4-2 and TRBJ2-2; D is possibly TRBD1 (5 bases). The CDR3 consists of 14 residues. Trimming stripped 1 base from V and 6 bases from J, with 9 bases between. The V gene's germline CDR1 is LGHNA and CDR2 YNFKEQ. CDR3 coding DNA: TGTGCCAGCAGCCAAGGTGACAGTCCCGGGGAGCTGTTTTTT. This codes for CASSQGDSPGELFF.